The clone carrying this T cell receptor beta chain was observed at least ten times. The data derive from a study of tumor-infiltrating lymphocytes in primary liver carcinoma. cDNA specific to TCR beta was made from approximately 500 ng of total RNA, with a constant-region primer employed for priming. It was through three nested multiplex PCR rounds of slightly modified ARM-PCR that TCR beta libraries arose. Amplification in the first two PCR rounds was performed using TRBV1-TRBV30 forward primers and a C-beta reverse primer for 10 cycles each. TCRdb reanalysed the multiplex PCR reads using MiXCR and keeps one entry per CDR3 protein. The sample records 300,000 to 400,000 distinct CDR3 sequences, around three fifths being singletons. Both blood RNA, taken from unsorted whole blood, and germline DNA were extracted. Germline CDR1 SGHDT, CDR2 YYEEEE. This CDR3 region has 14 residues. Trimming took 3 bases from V and 7 from J; bases not matched to a gene: 6.

Sequencing used peripheral blood. The genes are TRBV5-6 and TRBJ1-5, with 8 bases aligning to TRBD1. The TCR comes from a man in his forties with primary liver carcinoma and hepatitis B virus infection. CDR3 sequence (DNA): TGTGCCAGCAGCTCGACAGGGGCCCCCCAGCCCCAGCATTTT. Translation gives CASSSTGAPQPQHF.